A selection of T cell receptor beta chains follows, all from one sample in a study of blood T cell repertoires in COVID-19. The data were produced by immunoSEQ multiplex PCR, yet TCRdb's version contains in-frame clones alone and is incomplete. The table has 400,000 to 450,000 clones, approximately 90% seen once. The material sequenced was peripheral blood. The receptors derive from a woman younger than 45 with active or convalescent COVID-19. Both conserved end residues are part of each CDR3. The D gene is left open where the match is weak. Some rows mark clone size as missing; the rest say once, few, many or name a class of expanded clone.

V: TRBV6-5; J: TRBJ2-7; D: TRBD1; size: .; CDR3: CASFTPGQRAYEQYF; DNA: TGTGCCAGCTTTACTCCGGGACAGAGAGCCTACGAGCAGTACTTC
V: TRBV2; J: TRBJ2-5; D: TRBD2; size: .; CDR3: CASRGGTSGRETQYF; DNA: TGTGCCAGCAGGGGAGGGACTAGCGGGAGAGAGACCCAGTACTTC
V: TRBV19; J: TRBJ2-1; D: TRBD2; size: once; CDR3: CASSIGLAGAGNEQFF; DNA: TGTGCCAGTAGTATAGGACTAGCGGGAGCCGGCAATGAGCAGTTCTTC
V: TRBV6-2/TRBV6-3; J: TRBJ2-2; D: TRBD2; size: .; CDR3: CASSWELTSGRENTGELFF; DNA: TGTGCCAGCAGTTGGGAATTAACTAGCGGGAGAGAAAACACCGGGGAGCTGTTTTTT
V: TRBV5-5; J: TRBJ1-2; D: .; size: .; CDR3: CASSLGQGPWGGYTF; DNA: TGTGCCAGCAGCTTGGGGCAGGGGCCCTGGGGTGGCTACACCTTC
V: TRBV5-1; J: TRBJ2-7; D: .; size: .; CDR3: CASSFTAGYEQYF; DNA: TGCGCCAGCAGCTTCACAGCCGGCTACGAGCAGTACTTC
V: TRBV19; J: TRBJ2-1; D: .; size: .; CDR3: CASIPDSKNYNEQFF; DNA: TGTGCCAGTATCCCGGACAGCAAAAACTACAATGAGCAGTTCTTC
V: TRBV28; J: TRBJ2-2; D: TRBD1; size: .; CDR3: CASNSQGAPGELFF; DNA: TGTGCCAGCAATTCGCAGGGGGCCCCCGGGGAGCTGTTTTTT
V: TRBV21-1; J: TRBJ2-7; D: .; size: .; CDR3: CASSPPSGCEQYF; DNA: TGTGCCAGCAGCCCACCCTCGGGATGCGAGCAGTACTTC
V: TRBV29-1; J: TRBJ1-2; D: .; size: .; CDR3: CSVDIPSGYTF; DNA: TGCAGCGTTGATATTCCTTCTGGCTACACCTTC
V: TRBV5-1; J: TRBJ1-1; D: .; size: .; CDR3: CASSEDSLAFF; DNA: TGCGCCAGCAGCGAGGACAGTTTGGCTTTCTTT
V: TRBV5-1; J: TRBJ1-1; D: TRBD1; size: .; CDR3: CASSPGTGGTTEAFF; DNA: TGCGCCAGCAGCCCCGGGACAGGCGGAACCACTGAAGCTTTCTTT
V: TRBV18; J: TRBJ1-1; D: TRBD1; size: .; CDR3: CASFLQTGQGVDAEAFF; DNA: TGTGCCAGCTTTCTCCAAACGGGACAGGGAGTGGATGCTGAAGCTTTCTTT
V: TRBV19; J: TRBJ1-5; D: .; size: few; CDR3: CASSIGGGVMNQPQHF; DNA: TGTGCCAGTAGTATTGGTGGGGGGGTAATGAATCAGCCCCAGCATTTT
V: TRBV5-1; J: TRBJ2-7; D: TRBD2; size: .; CDR3: CASRLAAAYEQYF; DNA: TGCGCCAGCAGACTAGCGGCGGCCTACGAGCAGTACTTC
V: TRBV12-5; J: TRBJ1-4; D: TRBD1; size: .; CDR3: CASGLATRQGATNEKLFF; DNA: TGTGCTAGTGGTTTGGCAACCCGACAGGGAGCAACTAATGAAAAACTGTTTTTT
V: TRBV5-6; J: TRBJ1-3; D: .; size: .; CDR3: CASSKRTPYSGNTIYF; DNA: TGTGCCAGCAGCAAGCGGACTCCTTACTCTGGAAACACCATATATTTT
V: TRBV5-5; J: TRBJ1-2; D: TRBD1; size: .; CDR3: CASSPGTGNNYGYTF; DNA: TGTGCCAGCAGCCCTGGGACAGGGAACAACTATGGCTACACCTTC
V: TRBV19; J: TRBJ1-1; D: .; size: .; CDR3: CASSNRDSTEAFF; DNA: TGTGCCAGTTCTAACAGGGATTCCACTGAAGCTTTCTTT
V: TRBV19; J: TRBJ1-1; D: TRBD1; size: few; CDR3: CASTWTGGTEAFF; DNA: TGTGCCAGTACCTGGACAGGGGGCACTGAAGCTTTCTTT
V: TRBV5-1; J: TRBJ2-1; D: .; size: once; CDR3: CASSWGDSYNEQFF; DNA: TGCGCCAGCAGCTGGGGTGACAGCTACAATGAGCAGTTCTTC
V: TRBV3-1/TRBV3-2; J: TRBJ1-1; D: .; size: .; CDR3: CASSPMNHRVENTEAFF; DNA: TGTGCCAGCAGCCCCATGAACCACAGGGTTGAGAACACTGAAGCTTTCTTT
V: TRBV18; J: TRBJ1-1; D: TRBD1; size: once; CDR3: CASSKIQGAKSTEAFF; DNA: TGTGCCAGCTCAAAGATACAGGGGGCGAAGAGCACTGAAGCTTTCTTT
V: TRBV5-1; J: TRBJ2-3; D: TRBD1; size: .; CDR3: CASSLGTGDEDTQYF; DNA: TGCGCCAGCAGCCTTGGGACAGGGGATGAAGATACGCAGTATTTT
V: TRBV5-8; J: TRBJ1-2; D: TRBD1; size: .; CDR3: CASSLDEKQGARGYTF; DNA: TGTGCCAGCAGCTTGGACGAGAAGCAGGGGGCGCGTGGCTACACCTTC
V: TRBV5-1; J: TRBJ1-1; D: TRBD1; size: .; CDR3: CASSPQGVFTEAFF; DNA: TGCGCCAGCAGTCCTCAGGGGGTTTTCACTGAAGCTTTCTTT